The rows below give T cell receptor beta chains drawn from one sample of a study of shared clonotypes between healthy human individuals. Libraries were prepared by immunoSEQ multiplex PCR; TCRdb keeps only in-frame clonotypes and omits some of them. The data contain just over 2,000,000 clones, approximately 94% of them singletons. The sample consisted of naive CD8+ T cells sorted from blood. Receptor source: a young man in good health. Both conserved end residues are trimmed from each CDR3. D genes are given only for firm matches.

>TRBV5-6|TRBJ2-4|-
ASSLEQAKNIQY
>TRBV4-3|TRBJ2-7|TRBD2
ASSQIVTSGSYEQY
>TRBV7-9|TRBJ2-7|-
ASSSGEDSSYEQY
>TRBV4-1|TRBJ2-1|-
ASSQDPVFNEQF
>TRBV13|TRBJ1-2|TRBD1
ASSFDRGHGYT
>TRBV19|TRBJ1-3|-
ASSIVEDRTIY
>TRBV28|TRBJ2-1|-
ASSFGGAVEQF
>TRBV27|TRBJ2-7|-
ASNPSYEQY
>TRBV5-6|TRBJ1-2|-
ASSLFVGDIKRDGYT
>TRBV5-1|TRBJ1-2|-
ASSLGGDGYT
>TRBV7-8|TRBJ2-3|TRBD2
ASSKSGGLSTDTQY
>TRBV9|TRBJ2-5|TRBD1
ASSEGTGVGETQY
>TRBV10-3|TRBJ2-7|-
AISDRAEGISYEQY
>TRBV19|TRBJ1-6|-
ASHGEGWNSPLH